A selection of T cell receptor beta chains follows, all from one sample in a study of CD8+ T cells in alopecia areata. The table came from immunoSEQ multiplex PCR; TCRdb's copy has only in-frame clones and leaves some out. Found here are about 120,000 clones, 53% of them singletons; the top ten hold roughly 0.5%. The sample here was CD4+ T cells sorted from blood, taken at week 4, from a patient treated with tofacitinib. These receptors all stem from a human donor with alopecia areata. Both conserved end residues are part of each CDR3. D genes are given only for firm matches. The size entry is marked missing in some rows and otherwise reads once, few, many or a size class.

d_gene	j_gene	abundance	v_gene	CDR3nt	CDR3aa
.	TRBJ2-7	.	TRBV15	TGTGCCACCAGCAGAGCGGGGTCCCAGCACGAGCAGTACTTC	CATSRAGSQHEQYF
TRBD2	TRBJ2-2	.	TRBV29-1	TGCAGCGCCGGCCCCGGGGAGGGCACCGGGGAGCTGTTTTTT	CSAGPGEGTGELFF
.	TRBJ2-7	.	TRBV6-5	TGTGCCAGCAGGCGAGAGGGACACCCTACGTACGAGCAGTACTTC	CASRREGHPTYEQYF
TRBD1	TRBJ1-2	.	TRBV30	TGTGCCTGGAGTCAGGACAGGGGAGGCTACACCTTC	CAWSQDRGGYTF
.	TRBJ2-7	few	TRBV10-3	TGTGCCATCAGTGGCGGTCAACACGACGAGCAGTACTTC	CAISGGQHDEQYF
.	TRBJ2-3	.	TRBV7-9	TGTGCCAGCAGCGCACGAACAGATACGCAGTATTTT	CASSARTDTQYF
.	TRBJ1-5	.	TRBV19	TGTGCCAGTAGTGGGGGGTTCGCGGATCAGCCCCAGCATTTT	CASSGGFADQPQHF
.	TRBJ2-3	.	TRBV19	TGTGCCAGTAGTACCCGAGGTGGGGGAGGCACAGATACGCAGTATTTT	CASSTRGGGGTDTQYF
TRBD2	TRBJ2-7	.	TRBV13	TGTGCCAGCAGCTCCTCTAGCGGGGGCTACGAGCAGTACTTC	CASSSSSGGYEQYF
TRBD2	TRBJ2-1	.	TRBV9	TGTGCCAGCAGCGTGAGCGGGAGGCGGTTTCGGAATGAGCAGTTCTTC	CASSVSGRRFRNEQFF
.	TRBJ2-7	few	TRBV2	TGTGCCAGCAGTGAATCCTTACATTACTTC	CASSESLHYF
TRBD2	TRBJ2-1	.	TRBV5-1	TGCGCCAGCAGCTCAACCCCAGCGGGAGGGGACAATGAGCAGTTCTTC	CASSSTPAGGDNEQFF
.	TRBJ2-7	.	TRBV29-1	TGCAGCGTTGAAGGACGGCTTACCTACGAGCAGTACTTC	CSVEGRLTYEQYF
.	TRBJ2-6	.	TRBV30	TGTGCCAGCAAGGCGGGGGCCAACGTCCTGACTTTC	CASKAGANVLTF
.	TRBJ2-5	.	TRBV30	TGTGCCTGGAGTGTGATACGGTCCCAAGAGACCCAGTACTTC	CAWSVIRSQETQYF
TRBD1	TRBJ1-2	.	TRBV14	TGTGCCAGCAGCCCTACAGGGGACTTTAACTATGGCTACACCTTC	CASSPTGDFNYGYTF
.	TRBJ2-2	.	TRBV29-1	TGCAGCGTTGAAGGACTGTATACCGGGGAGCTGTTTTTT	CSVEGLYTGELFF
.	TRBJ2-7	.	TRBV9	TGTGCCAGCAGCGTAGCGGCGGACAGTTTTTTGTACGAGCAGTACTTC	CASSVAADSFLYEQYF
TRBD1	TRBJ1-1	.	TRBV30	TGTGCCGTAGGGGACAGAGGAAACACTGAAGCTTTCTTT	CAVGDRGNTEAFF
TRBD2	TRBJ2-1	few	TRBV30	TGTGCCTGGAGTGGGGGACTAGCGGGACCAGGGAATGAGCAGTTCTTC	CAWSGGLAGPGNEQFF
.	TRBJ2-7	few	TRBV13	TGTGCCAGCAGCTTAGGAGGGAACTACGAGCAGTACTTC	CASSLGGNYEQYF
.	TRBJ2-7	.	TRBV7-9	TGTGCCAGCAGCTTAACTGGGGGAACCTACGAGCAGTACTTC	CASSLTGGTYEQYF
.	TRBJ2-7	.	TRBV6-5	TGTGCCAGCAGGAGATACCCAGGGTTCGAGCAGTACTTC	CASRRYPGFEQYF
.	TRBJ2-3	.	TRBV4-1	TGCGCCAGCAGCCCCTCCCAGGGCCATCGAACAGATACGCAGTATTTT	CASSPSQGHRTDTQYF
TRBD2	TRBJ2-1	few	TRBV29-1	TGCAGCTCCTCGGGACTAGCGGGAGAGCAGTTCTTC	CSSSGLAGEQFF
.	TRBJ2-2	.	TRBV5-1	TGCGCCAGCAGCTTGAGAGCCACCGGGGAGCTGTTTTTT	CASSLRATGELFF
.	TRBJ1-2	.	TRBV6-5	TGTGCCAGCAGTCCAGGGAACGACTATGGCTACACCTTC	CASSPGNDYGYTF
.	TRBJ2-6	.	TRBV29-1	TGCAGCCCGGGACGGGACCCCTCTGGGGCCAACGTCCTGACTTTC	CSPGRDPSGANVLTF
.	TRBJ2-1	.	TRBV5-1	TGCGCCACCCGGGGGAACAATGAGCAGTTCTTC	CATRGNNEQFF
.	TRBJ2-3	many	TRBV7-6	TGTGCCAGCAGCTTAAGGCAGGGCACAGATACGCAGTATTTT	CASSLRQGTDTQYF
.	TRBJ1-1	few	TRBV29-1	TGCAGCGTTGGGACCCCTGGAGGGAACACTGAAGCTTTCTTT	CSVGTPGGNTEAFF
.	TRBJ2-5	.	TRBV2	TGTGCCAGCAGTGATGATAGGACCAAGTACTTC	CASSDDRTKYF
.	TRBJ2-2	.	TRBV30	TGTGCCTGGACCCCCCTCGAAGTTACCGGGGAGCTGTTTTTT	CAWTPLEVTGELFF
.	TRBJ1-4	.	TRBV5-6	TGTGCCAGCAGCCAGGGGTTCGGGACATCTCTCGAAAAACTGTTTTTT	CASSQGFGTSLEKLFF
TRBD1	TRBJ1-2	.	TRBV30	TGTGCCTGGACAGGGACAGCGGGTGGCTACACCTTC	CAWTGTAGGYTF
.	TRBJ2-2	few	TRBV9	TGTGCCAGCAGCGTAGCGGCGGGGGCAAATACCGGGGAGCTGTTTTTT	CASSVAAGANTGELFF
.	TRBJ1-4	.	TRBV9	TGTGCCAGCAGCGTCGACCCTAATGAAAAACTGTTTTTT	CASSVDPNEKLFF
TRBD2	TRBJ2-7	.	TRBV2	TGTGCCAGCAGTGAACTTTGGGGAGGGAGGCCCTACGAGCAGTACTTC	CASSELWGGRPYEQYF
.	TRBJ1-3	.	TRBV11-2	TGTGCCAGCAGCTCTTGGGGCCTCTCTGGAAACACCATATATTTT	CASSSWGLSGNTIYF
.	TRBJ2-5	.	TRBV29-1	TGCAGCGTTGCCAAAGACGGGGTGGGGGAGATCCAGTACTTC	CSVAKDGVGEIQYF
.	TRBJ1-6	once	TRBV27	TGTGCCAGCACCCCAGAAACAGGCCTTAATTCACCCCTCCACTTT	CASTPETGLNSPLHF
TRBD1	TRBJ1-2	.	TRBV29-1	TGCAGCGTAAAACTAGGGACAGGGGATGGAGGTAACTATGGCTACACCTTC	CSVKLGTGDGGNYGYTF
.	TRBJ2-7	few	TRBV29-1	TGCAGCGTTGAGGACGGATCCTACGAGCAGTACTTC	CSVEDGSYEQYF
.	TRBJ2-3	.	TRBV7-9	TGTGCCAGCAGCTTCCAGGGGCGGACAGATACGCAGTATTTT	CASSFQGRTDTQYF
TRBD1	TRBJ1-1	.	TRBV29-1	TGCAGCTCGACAGGGGATGTGACTGAAGCTTTCTTT	CSSTGDVTEAFF
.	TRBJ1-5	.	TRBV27	TGTGCCAGCAGTTTAGGCACGAGGCCCAATCAGCCCCAGCATTTT	CASSLGTRPNQPQHF
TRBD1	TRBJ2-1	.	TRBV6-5	TGTGCCAGCAGCTTCGACAGGGGGCTTTACAATGAGCAGTTCTTC	CASSFDRGLYNEQFF
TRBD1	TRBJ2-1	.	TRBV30	TGTGCCTGGAGGGCAGGGGGCAATGAGCAGTTCTTC	CAWRAGGNEQFF
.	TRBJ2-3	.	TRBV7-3	TGTGCCAGCAGCCAAACCCAGACTGGCACAGATACGCAGTATTTT	CASSQTQTGTDTQYF
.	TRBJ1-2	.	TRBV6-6	TGTGCCAGCAGTTACGACCGGACAAGCTATGGCTACACCTTC	CASSYDRTSYGYTF
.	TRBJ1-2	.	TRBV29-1	TGCAGCGCAGGGTATGGCTACACCTTC	CSAGYGYTF
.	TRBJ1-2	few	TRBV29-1	TGCAGCGTTGTTGGCAGGTTGGGCTATGGCTACACCTTC	CSVVGRLGYGYTF
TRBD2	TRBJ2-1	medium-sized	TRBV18	TGTGCCAGCTCTAGAGCGGGGGGGCCTTCCAATGAGCAGTTCTTC	CASSRAGGPSNEQFF
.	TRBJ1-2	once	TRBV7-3	TGTGCCAGCAGCTTCTCCGGGACATATGGCTACACCTTC	CASSFSGTYGYTF
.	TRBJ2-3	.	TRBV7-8	TGTGCCAGCAGCTTGATGGATACGCAGTATTTT	CASSLMDTQYF